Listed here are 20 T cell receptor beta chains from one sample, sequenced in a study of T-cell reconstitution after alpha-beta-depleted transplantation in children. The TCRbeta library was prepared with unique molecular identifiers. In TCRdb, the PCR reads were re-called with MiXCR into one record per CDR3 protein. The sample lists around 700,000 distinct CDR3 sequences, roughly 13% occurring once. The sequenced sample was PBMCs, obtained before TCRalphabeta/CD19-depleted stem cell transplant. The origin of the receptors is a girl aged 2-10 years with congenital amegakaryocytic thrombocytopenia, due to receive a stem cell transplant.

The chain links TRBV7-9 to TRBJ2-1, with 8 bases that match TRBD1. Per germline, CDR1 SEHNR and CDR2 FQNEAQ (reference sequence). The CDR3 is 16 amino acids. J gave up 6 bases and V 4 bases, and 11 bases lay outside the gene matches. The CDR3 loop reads CASSSQDRERRNEQFF. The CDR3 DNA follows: TGTGCCAGCAGCTCCCAGGACAGGGAAAGGCGCAATGAGCAGTTCTTC.

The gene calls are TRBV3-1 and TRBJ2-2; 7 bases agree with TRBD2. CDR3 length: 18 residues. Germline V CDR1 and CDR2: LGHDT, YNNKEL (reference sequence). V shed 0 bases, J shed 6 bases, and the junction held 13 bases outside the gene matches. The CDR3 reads CASSQEGGSGTFAGELFF. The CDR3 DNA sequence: TGTGCCAGCAGCCAAGAAGGTGGAAGCGGGACTTTCGCCGGGGAGCTGTTTTTT.

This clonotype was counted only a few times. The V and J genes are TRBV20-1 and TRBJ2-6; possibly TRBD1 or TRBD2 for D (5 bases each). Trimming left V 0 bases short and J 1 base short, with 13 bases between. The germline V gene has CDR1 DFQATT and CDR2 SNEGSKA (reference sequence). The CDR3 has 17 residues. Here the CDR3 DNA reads TGCAGTGCTAGAGACTGGGACCGGAGGTCTGGGGCCAACGTCCTGACTTTC. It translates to CSARDWDRRSGANVLTF.

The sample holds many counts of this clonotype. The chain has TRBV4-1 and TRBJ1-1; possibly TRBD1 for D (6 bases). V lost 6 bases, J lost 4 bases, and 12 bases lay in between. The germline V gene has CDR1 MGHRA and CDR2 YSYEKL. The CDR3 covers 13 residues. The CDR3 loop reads CASSQGPVTEAFF. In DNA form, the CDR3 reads TGCGCCAGCAGTCAGGGGCCAGTCACTGAAGCTTTCTTT.

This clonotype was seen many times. CDR3 coding DNA: TGTGCCAGCAGGTCATCAAGGGATCAGCCCCAGCATTTT. Translated: CASRSSRDQPQHF. The chain is built from TRBV12-3 or TRBV12-4 and TRBJ1-5; no definite D call. CDR3 size: 13 residues. Between the trimmed V and J ends, which lost 6 bases and 5 bases, there was a span of 11 bases.

The CDR3 sequence is CASSPRGYPSMGPSYNEQFF. CDR3 in DNA: TGCGCCAGCAGCCCACGTGGGTACCCCTCCATGGGCCCGTCCTACAATGAGCAGTTCTTC. The genes are TRBV5-1 and TRBJ2-1; D unclear. Between the trimmed V and J ends, which lost 4 bases and 1 base, there was a span of 27 bases. Germline CDR1 reads SGHRS; CDR2 reads YFSETQ. CDR3 length equals 20 residues.

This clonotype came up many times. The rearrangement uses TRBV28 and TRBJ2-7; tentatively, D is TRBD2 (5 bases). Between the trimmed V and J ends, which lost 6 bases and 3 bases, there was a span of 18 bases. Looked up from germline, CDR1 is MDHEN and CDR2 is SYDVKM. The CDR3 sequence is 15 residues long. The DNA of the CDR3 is TGTGCCAGCAGACCCGAGGGCGGACCCAACTACGAGCAGTACTTC. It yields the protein CASRPEGGPNYEQYF.

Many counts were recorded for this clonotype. CDR3 protein: CAISDGLAGETQYF. CDR3 DNA: TGTGCCATCAGTGATGGGCTAGCGGGAGAGACCCAGTACTTC. This chain connects TRBV10-3 to TRBJ2-5; 8 bases line up with TRBD2. The germline V gene has CDR1 ENHRY and CDR2 SYGVKD. V was clipped by 3 bases and J by 4 bases; unmatched bases: 4. The CDR3 runs 14 residues.

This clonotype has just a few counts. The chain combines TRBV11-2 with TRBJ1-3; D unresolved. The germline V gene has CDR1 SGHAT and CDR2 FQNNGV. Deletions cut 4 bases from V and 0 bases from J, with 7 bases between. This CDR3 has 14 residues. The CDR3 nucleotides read TGTGCCAGCAGCTCCCTAGCCTCTGGAAACACCATATATTTT. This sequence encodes CASSSLASGNTIYF.

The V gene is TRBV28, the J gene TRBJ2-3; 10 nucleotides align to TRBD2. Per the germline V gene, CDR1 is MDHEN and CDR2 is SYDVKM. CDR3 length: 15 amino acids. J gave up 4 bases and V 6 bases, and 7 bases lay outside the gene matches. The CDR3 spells CASRRAGGKADTQYF. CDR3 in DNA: TGTGCCAGCAGACGAGCGGGAGGGAAAGCAGATACGCAGTATTTT.

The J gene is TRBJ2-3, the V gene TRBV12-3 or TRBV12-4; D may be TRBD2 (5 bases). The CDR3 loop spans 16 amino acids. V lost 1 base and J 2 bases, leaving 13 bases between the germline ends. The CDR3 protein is CASSLDSGGITDTQYF. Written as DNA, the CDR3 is TGTGCCAGCAGTTTAGACAGCGGCGGAATCACAGATACGCAGTATTTT.

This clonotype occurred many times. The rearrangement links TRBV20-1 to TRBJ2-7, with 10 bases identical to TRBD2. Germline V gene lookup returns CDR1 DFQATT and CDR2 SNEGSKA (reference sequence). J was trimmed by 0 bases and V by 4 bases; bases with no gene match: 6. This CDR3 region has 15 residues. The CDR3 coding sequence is TGCAGTGCTAACAGAGCGGGAGGGAGCTCCTACGAGCAGTACTTC. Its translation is CSANRAGGSSYEQYF.

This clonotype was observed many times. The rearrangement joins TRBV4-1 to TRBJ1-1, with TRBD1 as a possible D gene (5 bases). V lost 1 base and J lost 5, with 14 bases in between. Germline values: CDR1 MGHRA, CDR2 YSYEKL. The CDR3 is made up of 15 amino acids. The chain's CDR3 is CASSQGANRGTEAFF. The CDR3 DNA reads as TGCGCCAGCAGCCAAGGGGCGAACCGGGGGACTGAAGCTTTCTTT.

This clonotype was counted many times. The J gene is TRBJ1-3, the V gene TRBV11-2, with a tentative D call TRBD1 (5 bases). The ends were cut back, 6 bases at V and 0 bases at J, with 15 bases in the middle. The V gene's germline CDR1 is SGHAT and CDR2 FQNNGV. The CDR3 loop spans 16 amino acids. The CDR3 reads CASRAKGAVSGNTIYF. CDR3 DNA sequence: TGTGCCAGCAGGGCGAAAGGGGCAGTCTCTGGAAACACCATATATTTT.

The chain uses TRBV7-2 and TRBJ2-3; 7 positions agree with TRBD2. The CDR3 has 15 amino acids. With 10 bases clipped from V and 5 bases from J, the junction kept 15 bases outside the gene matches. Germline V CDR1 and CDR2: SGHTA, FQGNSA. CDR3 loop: CATNQGGRSGDTQYF. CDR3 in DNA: TGTGCCACCAACCAAGGCGGGAGAAGTGGAGATACGCAGTATTTT.

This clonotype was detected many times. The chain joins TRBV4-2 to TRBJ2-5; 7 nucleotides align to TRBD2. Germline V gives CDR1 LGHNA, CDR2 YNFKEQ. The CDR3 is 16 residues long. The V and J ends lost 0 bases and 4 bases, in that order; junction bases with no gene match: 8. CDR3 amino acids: CASSQDLREGRETQYF. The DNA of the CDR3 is TGTGCCAGCAGCCAAGATCTGAGGGAGGGGAGAGAGACCCAGTACTTC.

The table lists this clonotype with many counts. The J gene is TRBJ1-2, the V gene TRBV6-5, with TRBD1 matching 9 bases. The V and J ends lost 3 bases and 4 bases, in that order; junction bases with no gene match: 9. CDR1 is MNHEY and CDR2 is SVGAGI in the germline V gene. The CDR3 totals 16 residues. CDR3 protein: CASSYGGQGSGYGYTF. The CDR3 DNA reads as TGTGCCAGCAGTTATGGGGGACAGGGAAGCGGCTATGGCTACACCTTC.

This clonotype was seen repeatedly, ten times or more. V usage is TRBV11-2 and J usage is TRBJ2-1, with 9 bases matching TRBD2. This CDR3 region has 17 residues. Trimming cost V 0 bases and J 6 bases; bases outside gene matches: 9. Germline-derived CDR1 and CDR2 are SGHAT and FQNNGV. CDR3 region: CASSLDSGSLMFNEQFF. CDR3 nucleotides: TGTGCCAGCAGCTTAGATAGCGGGAGCTTAATGTTCAATGAGCAGTTCTTC.

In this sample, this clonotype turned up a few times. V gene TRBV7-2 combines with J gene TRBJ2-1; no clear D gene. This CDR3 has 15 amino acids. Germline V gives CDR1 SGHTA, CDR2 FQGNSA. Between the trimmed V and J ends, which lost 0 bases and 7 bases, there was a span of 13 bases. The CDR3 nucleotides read TGTGCCAGCAGCTTAGCGGAGAGTGGGTTGAATGAGCAGTTCTTC. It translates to CASSLAESGLNEQFF. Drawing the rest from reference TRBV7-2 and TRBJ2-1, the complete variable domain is GAGVSQSPSNKVTEKGKDVELRCDPISGHTALYWYRQSLGQGLEFLIYFQGNSAPDKSGLPSDRFSAERTGGSVSTLTIQRTQQEDSAVYLCASSLAESGLNEQFFGPGTRLTVL.

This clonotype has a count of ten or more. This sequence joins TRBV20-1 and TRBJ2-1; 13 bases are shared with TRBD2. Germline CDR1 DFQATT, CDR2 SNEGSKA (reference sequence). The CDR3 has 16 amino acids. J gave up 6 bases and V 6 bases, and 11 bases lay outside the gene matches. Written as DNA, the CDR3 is TGCAGTGCCAACTCCGCCGGGACTAGCGGGACCAATGAGCAGTTCTTC. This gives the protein CSANSAGTSGTNEQFF.